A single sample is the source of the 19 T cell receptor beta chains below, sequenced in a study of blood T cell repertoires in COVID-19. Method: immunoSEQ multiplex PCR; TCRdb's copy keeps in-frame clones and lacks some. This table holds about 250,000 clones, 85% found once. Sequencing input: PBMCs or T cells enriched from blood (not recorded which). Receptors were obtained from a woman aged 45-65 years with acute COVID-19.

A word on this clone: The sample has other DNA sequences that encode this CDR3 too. The CDR3 region has the DNA TGTGCCAGCAGCTTAGGACAGGGCAACTATGGCTACACCTTC. It translates to CASSLGQGNYGYTF. This chain joins TRBV7-2 and TRBJ1-2, with TRBD1 matching 7 bases. Germline V gene lookup returns CDR1 SGHTA and CDR2 FQGNSA. CDR3 length equals 14 residues. The V segment lost 1 base and the J segment 2 bases; nucleotides outside the gene matches: 1.

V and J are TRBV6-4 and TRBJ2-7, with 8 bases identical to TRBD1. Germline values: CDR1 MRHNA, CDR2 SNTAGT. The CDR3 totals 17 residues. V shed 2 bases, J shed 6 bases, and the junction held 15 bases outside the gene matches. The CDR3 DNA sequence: TGTGCCAGCAGTGACCGGAGACAGGGGAGCCAATTCGGCGAGCAGTACTTC. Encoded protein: CASSDRRQGSQFGEQYF.

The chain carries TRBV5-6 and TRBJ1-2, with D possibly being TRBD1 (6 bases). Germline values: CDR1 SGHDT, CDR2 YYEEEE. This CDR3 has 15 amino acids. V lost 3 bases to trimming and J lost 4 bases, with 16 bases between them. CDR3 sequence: CASSWARAGAYGYTF. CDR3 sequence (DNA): TGTGCCAGCAGCTGGGCGCGGGCGGGGGCCTATGGCTACACCTTC.

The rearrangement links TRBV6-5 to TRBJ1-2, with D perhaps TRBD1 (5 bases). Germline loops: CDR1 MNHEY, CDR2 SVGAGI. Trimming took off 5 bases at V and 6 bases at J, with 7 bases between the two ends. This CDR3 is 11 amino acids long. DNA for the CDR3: TGTGCCAGCAGTCCAGGGAATGGCTACACCTTC. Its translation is CASSPGNGYTF.

The chain's CDR3 is CASRLIQGSNTEAFF. DNA for the CDR3: TGTGCCAGCAGACTAATACAGGGCTCGAACACTGAAGCTTTCTTT. This chain uses TRBV6-5 with TRBJ1-1; TRBD1 is a possible D gene (6 bases). V lost 6 bases and J 1 base, leaving 15 bases between the germline ends. The CDR3 is 15 residues long. Germline CDR1 is MNHEY and CDR2 is SVGAGI.

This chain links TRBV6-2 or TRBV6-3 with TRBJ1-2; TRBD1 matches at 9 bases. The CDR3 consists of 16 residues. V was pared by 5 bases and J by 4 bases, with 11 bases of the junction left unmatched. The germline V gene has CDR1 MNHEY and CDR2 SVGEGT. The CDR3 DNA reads TGTGCCAGCAGTCCCTGGGGGACAGGGAACGGCTATGGCTACACCTTC. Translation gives CASSPWGTGNGYGYTF.

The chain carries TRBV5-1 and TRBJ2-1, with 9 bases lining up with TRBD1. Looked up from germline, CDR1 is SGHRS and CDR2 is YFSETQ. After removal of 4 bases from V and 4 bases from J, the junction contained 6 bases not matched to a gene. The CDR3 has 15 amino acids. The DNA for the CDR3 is TGCGCCAGCAGCCGGGGACAGGGAAATTACAATGAGCAGTTCTTC. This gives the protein CASSRGQGNYNEQFF.

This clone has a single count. The chain's CDR3 is CASSQDRSGVREQYF. Here the CDR3 DNA reads TGTGCCAGCAGCCAAGATCGCTCAGGGGTCAGGGAGCAGTACTTC. The V and J genes are TRBV3-1 (or the pseudogene TRBV3-2) and TRBJ2-7; D might be TRBD1 (6 bases). This CDR3 comprises 15 residues. Germline lookup yields CDR1 LGHDT and CDR2 YNNKEL (reference sequence). With 0 bases removed from V and 7 bases from J, the gap between germline ends came to 16 bases.

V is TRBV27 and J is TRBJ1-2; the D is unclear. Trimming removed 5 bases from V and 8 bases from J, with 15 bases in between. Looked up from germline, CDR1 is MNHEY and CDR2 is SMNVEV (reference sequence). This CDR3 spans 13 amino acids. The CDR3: CASSLEGRGGYTF. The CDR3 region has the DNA TGTGCCAGCAGTCTTGAGGGCCGAGGGGGCTACACCTTC.

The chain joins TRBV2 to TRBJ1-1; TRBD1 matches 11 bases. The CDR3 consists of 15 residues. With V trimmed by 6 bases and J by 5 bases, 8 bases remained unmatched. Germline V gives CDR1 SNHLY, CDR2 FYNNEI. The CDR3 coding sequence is TGTGCCAGCAGCTACGGACAGGGGGCAGCAACTGAAGCTTTCTTT. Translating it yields CASSYGQGAATEAFF.

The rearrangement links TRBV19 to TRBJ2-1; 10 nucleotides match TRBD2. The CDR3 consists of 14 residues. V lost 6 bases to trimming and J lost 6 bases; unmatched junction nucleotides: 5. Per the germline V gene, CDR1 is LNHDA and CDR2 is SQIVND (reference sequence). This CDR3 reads CASRQAGGPNEQFF. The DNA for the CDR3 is TGTGCCAGTAGACAAGCGGGGGGGCCCAATGAGCAGTTCTTC. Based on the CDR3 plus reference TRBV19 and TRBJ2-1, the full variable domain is DGGITQSPKYLFRKEGQNVTLSCEQNLNHDAMYWYRQDPGQGLRLIYYSQIVNDFQKGDIAEGYSVSREKKESFPLTVTSAQKNPTAFYLCASRQAGGPNEQFFGPGTRLTVL.

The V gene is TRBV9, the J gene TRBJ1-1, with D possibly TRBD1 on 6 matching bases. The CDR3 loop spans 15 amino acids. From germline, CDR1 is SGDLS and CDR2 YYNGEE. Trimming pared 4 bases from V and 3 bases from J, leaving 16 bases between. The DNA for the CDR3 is TGTGCCAGCAGCTTGCGGGGGGCTAGGGACACTGAAGCTTTCTTT. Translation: CASSLRGARDTEAFF. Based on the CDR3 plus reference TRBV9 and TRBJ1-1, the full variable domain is DSGVTQTPKHLITATGQRVTLRCSPRSGDLSVYWYQQSLDQGLQFLIQYYNGEERAKGNILERFSAQQFPDLHSELNLSSLELGDSALYFCASSLRGARDTEAFFGQGTRLTVV.

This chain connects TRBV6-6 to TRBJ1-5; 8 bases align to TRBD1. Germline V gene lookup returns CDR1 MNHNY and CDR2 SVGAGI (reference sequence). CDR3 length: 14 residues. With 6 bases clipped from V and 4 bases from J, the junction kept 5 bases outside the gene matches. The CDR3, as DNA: TGTGCCAGCAGACCTACAGGGGGGAATCAGCCCCAGCATTTT. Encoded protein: CASRPTGGNQPQHF.

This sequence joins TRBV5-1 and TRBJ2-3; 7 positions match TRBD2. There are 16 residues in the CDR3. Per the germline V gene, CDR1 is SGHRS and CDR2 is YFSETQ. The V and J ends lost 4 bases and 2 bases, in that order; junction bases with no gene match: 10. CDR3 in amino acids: CASSQGLDYVTDTQYF. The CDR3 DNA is TGCGCCAGCAGCCAAGGACTAGACTACGTCACAGATACGCAGTATTTT.

The chain's CDR3 is CASSPPPGDQPQHF. The CDR3 DNA reads as TGTGCCAGCTCACCACCCCCAGGGGATCAGCCCCAGCATTTT. The chain couples TRBV18 to TRBJ1-5; the D gene is possibly TRBD1 (6 bases). The CDR3 covers 14 residues. Between the trimmed V and J ends, which lost 0 bases and 5 bases, there was a span of 8 bases. Germline CDR1 KGHSH, CDR2 LQKENI.

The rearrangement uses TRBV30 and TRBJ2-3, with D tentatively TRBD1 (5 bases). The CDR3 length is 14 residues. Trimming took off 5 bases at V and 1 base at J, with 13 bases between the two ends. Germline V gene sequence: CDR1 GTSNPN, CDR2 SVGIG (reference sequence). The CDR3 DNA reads TGTGCCTGGGAGGCAGGGCTGGGCACAGATACGCAGTATTTT. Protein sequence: CAWEAGLGTDTQYF. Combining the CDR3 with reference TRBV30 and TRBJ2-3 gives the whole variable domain SQTIHQWPATLVQPVGSPLSLECTVEGTSNPNLYWYRQAAGRGLQLLFYSVGIGQISSEVPQNLSASRPQDRQFILSSKKLLLSDSGFYLCAWEAGLGTDTQYFGPGTRLTVL.

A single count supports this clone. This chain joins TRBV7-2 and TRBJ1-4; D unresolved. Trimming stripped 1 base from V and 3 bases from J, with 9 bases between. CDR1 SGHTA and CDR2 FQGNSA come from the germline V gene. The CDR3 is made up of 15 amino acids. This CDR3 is CASSLVVRANEKLFF. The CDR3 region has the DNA TGTGCCAGCAGCTTAGTGGTGAGGGCTAATGAAAAACTGTTTTTT.

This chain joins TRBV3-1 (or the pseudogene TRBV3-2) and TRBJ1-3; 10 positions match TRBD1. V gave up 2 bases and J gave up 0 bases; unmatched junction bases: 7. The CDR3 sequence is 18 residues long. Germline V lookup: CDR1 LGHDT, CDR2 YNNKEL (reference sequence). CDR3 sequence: CASSQLAGQGFSGNTIYF. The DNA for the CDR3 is TGTGCCAGCAGCCAATTGGCGGGACAGGGGTTCTCTGGAAACACCATATATTTT.

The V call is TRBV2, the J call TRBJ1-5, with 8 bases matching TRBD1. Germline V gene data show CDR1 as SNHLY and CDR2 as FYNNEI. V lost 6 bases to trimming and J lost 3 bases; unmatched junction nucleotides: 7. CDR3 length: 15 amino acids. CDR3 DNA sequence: TGTGCCAGCAGCAGCCGGACAGGGAACAATCAGCCCCAGCATTTT. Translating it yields CASSSRTGNNQPQHF.